These 20 T cell receptor beta chains came from one sample sequenced in a study of blood T cells in healthy people across ages. Primed by a sample-barcoded 5' primer and a J-beta primer mix, a second PCR proceeded for roughly 6 to 12 cycles. TCRdb used MiXCR to reprocess the 5' RACE reads, holding one entry per CDR3 protein. The top ten clones hold approximately 14% of a sample with hundreds of thousands of distinct CDR3 sequences, approximately 30% of them seen once. The sequenced material came from blood. The receptors were gathered from a woman of 80 years or more in good health.

This clonotype was counted at least ten times. The chain recombines TRBV29-1 with TRBJ2-7, with TRBD1 matching 7 bases. Losses at the gene ends were 7 bases for V and 2 bases for J; bases not matched to a gene: 8. The CDR3 spans 13 residues. CDR1 and CDR2 (germline): SQVTM, ANQGSEA. The CDR3, as DNA: TGCAGCGCCTGGGACAGAATAACCTACGAGCAGTACTTC. Translated: CSAWDRITYEQYF.

This clonotype was observed many times. The rearrangement uses TRBV29-1 and TRBJ1-2; 9 nucleotides match TRBD1. Germline values: CDR1 SQVTM, CDR2 ANQGSEA. This CDR3 contains 13 residues. V was pared by 6 bases and J by 5 bases, with 7 bases of the junction left unmatched. The CDR3 protein is CSVTGGTAYGYTF. The DNA of the CDR3 is TGCAGCGTGACAGGGGGAACCGCGTATGGCTACACCTTC.

The chain carries TRBV5-5 and TRBJ1-5; D call uncertain. There are 14 residues in the CDR3. Trimming removed 0 bases from V and 7 bases from J, with 11 bases in between. Per germline, CDR1 SGHKS and CDR2 YYEKEE (reference sequence). DNA for the CDR3: TGTGCCAGCAGCTTGGATTATAAGGCACAGCCCCAGCATTTT. This encodes CASSLDYKAQPQHF.

As concerns this clonotype: A read error is possible here, since a much larger clone lies one base away. The rearrangement joins TRBV6-5 to TRBJ2-7, with TRBD1 matching over 10 bases. Germline V gene lookup returns CDR1 MNHEY and CDR2 SVGAGI. With V trimmed by 6 bases and J by 4 bases, 6 bases remained unmatched. The CDR3 is made up of 14 amino acids. As DNA, the CDR3 is TGTGCCAGCAGGTGGGAGGGACAGGGGTACGAGCAGTACTTC. It translates to CASRWEGQGYEQYF.

This clonotype was seen many times. This chain joins TRBV2 and TRBJ2-5; D uncertain. Trimming cost V 8 bases and J 1 base, with 14 bases left between them. Germline V gene sequence: CDR1 SNHLY, CDR2 FYNNEI. The CDR3 has 14 residues. The CDR3 DNA sequence: TGTGCCAGCCGCTACCAAGGCGGCCAAGAGACCCAGTACTTC. This translates into CASRYQGGQETQYF.

Comment on this clonotype: A much larger clone sits a single nucleotide away, making a read error possible. The chain recombines TRBV4-1 with TRBJ2-5, with 13 nucleotides matching TRBD2. This CDR3 is 17 amino acids long. Trimming at V came to 1 base and at J to 11 bases, leaving 13 bases not matched to a gene. CDR1 is MGHRA, CDR2 YSYEKL, per germline. The chain's CDR3 is CASSQVTSGGPLNEQYF. CDR3 nucleotides: TGCGCCAGCAGCCAAGTGACTAGCGGGGGGCCACTCAATGAGCAGTACTTC.

This clonotype was counted a few times. The CDR3 loop reads CASRGGGIGNYGYTF. The DNA of the CDR3 is TGTGCCAGCAGAGGGGGGGGTATAGGAAACTATGGCTACACCTTC. J is TRBJ1-2 and V is TRBV27, with a weak D call TRBD1 (6 bases). Germline V gene sequence: CDR1 MNHEY, CDR2 SMNVEV (reference sequence). The CDR3 extends over 15 amino acids. The ends were cut back, 6 bases at V and 2 bases at J, with 16 bases in the middle.

This clonotype was observed many times. The gene calls are TRBV7-2 and TRBJ2-4; a weak D match, TRBD2 (7 bases). Per the germline V gene, CDR1 is SGHTA and CDR2 is FQGNSA. The CDR3 length is 14 residues. Between the trimmed V and J ends, which lost 1 base and 7 bases, there was a span of 11 bases. This CDR3 is CASSLDAGANIQYF. The CDR3 region has the DNA TGTGCCAGCAGCTTAGACGCGGGGGCGAACATTCAGTACTTC.

As concerns this clonotype: A much larger clone differs by one base, so this may be a read error. The rearrangement joins TRBV6-2 or TRBV6-3 to TRBJ1-2; TRBD1 might be the D (5 bases). The V gene lost 7 bases and the J gene lost 5 bases, with 11 bases spanning the gap. This CDR3 has 12 amino acids. Germline V gene data show CDR1 as MNHEY and CDR2 as SVGEGT. The CDR3 sequence is CASTGAEYGYTF. CDR3 DNA: TGTGCCAGCACCGGGGCAGAATATGGCTACACCTTC.

Regarding this clonotype: This could be a read error, since a much larger clone is one nucleotide away. The V call is TRBV20-1, the J call TRBJ1-5; D might be TRBD1 (5 bases). The CDR3 consists of 12 residues. CDR1 is DFQATT, CDR2 SNEGSKA, per germline (reference sequence). The CDR3 DNA sequence: TGCAGTGCTAGGGGGACCGATCAGTCCCAGCATTTT. This gives the protein CSARGTDQSQHF.

In its sample, this clonotype was seen many times. The chain carries TRBV13 and TRBJ2-1; maybe TRBD1 (6 bases). Between the trimmed V and J ends, which lost 2 bases and 2 bases, there was a span of 10 bases. This CDR3 is 15 amino acids long. The germline V gene has CDR1 PRHDT and CDR2 FYEKMQ (reference sequence). The CDR3 nucleotides are TGTGCCAGCAGCTTACAGGGGAAGGCCTACAATGAGCAGTTCTTC. It is translated as CASSLQGKAYNEQFF.

The chain uses TRBV15 and TRBJ1-5, with TRBD1 as a possible D gene (5 bases). Germline loops: CDR1 LNHNV, CDR2 YYDKDF (reference sequence). This CDR3 spans 18 amino acids. V was cut by 0 bases and J by 11 bases, with 26 bases left in between. In DNA form, the CDR3 reads TGTGCCACCAGCAGAGAGGGGACCGGAAGGTGGGGGGTACAGTCCCAGCATTTT. Residues: CATSREGTGRWGVQSQHF.

This clonotype was recorded at least ten times. The chain recombines TRBV5-6 with TRBJ2-3; 13 positions match TRBD2. The CDR3 runs 16 residues. V shed 4 bases and J 8 bases; nucleotides not matched to a gene: 10. In germline, CDR1 is SGHDT, CDR2 YYEEEE. The CDR3 reads CASSPGLAGAAGTQYF. In DNA form, the CDR3 reads TGTGCCAGCAGCCCAGGACTAGCGGGGGCCGCGGGTACGCAGTATTTT.

Points on this clonotype: The junction differs from germline at one of its ends, possibly a read error. The chain links TRBV7-2 to TRBJ2-4, with 9 bases matching TRBD1. Germline V gene lookup returns CDR1 SGHTA and CDR2 FQGNSA. CDR3 size: 15 residues. The CDR3 DNA reads as TGTGCCAGCAGCTTGGGACAGGGTACCAAAAAAATTCAGTACTTC. It codes for CASSLGQGTKKIQYF. Full variable domain (outside the CDR3, taken from reference TRBV7-2 and TRBJ2-4): GAGVSQSPSNKVTEKGKDVELRCDPISGHTALYWYRQSLGQGLEFLIYFQGNSAPDKSGLPSDRFSAERTGGSVSTLTIQRTQQEDSAVYLCASSLGQGTKKIQYFGAGTRLSVL.

This clonotype was seen once. One base away lies a much larger clone, so this may be a sequencing read error. Since no conserved phenylalanine or tryptophan closes the CDR3, a read error is the likely cause. CDR3 sequence (DNA): TGTGCCAGCAGTTTTGCATCGACAGGGCACGAGCAGTACCTC. It yields the protein CASSFASTGHEQYL. The V gene is TRBV27, the J gene TRBJ2-7; 7 nucleotides align to TRBD1. The trim removed 3 bases at V and 5 bases at J, leaving 7 bases unmatched. CDR3 length: 14 amino acids. From germline, CDR1 is MNHEY and CDR2 SMNVEV (reference sequence).

The sample holds many counts of this clonotype. This sequence joins TRBV20-1 and TRBJ2-3; TRBD2 aligns across 11 bases. CDR1 is DFQATT and CDR2 is SNEGSKA in the germline V gene (reference sequence). The CDR3 runs 17 residues. With 0 bases clipped from V and 4 bases from J, the junction kept 9 bases outside the gene matches. CDR3 bases: TGCAGTGCTAGAGACCCCACGACTAGCGGGGCGTCAGATACGCAGTATTTT. This encodes CSARDPTTSGASDTQYF.

The chain recombines TRBV12-3 or TRBV12-4 with TRBJ2-7; TRBD2 is a possible D gene (6 bases). CDR3 length: 15 residues. V gave up 6 bases and J gave up 2 bases, with 17 bases separating them. CDR3 DNA: TGTGCCAGCAGCCCCACCGGGGCGGGAACCTACGAGCAGTACTTC. Translation: CASSPTGAGTYEQYF.

The chain has TRBV5-1 and TRBJ2-7, with 7 positions matching TRBD1. CDR3 length equals 15 residues. V dropped 7 bases and J dropped 0; count of bases not matched to a gene: 10. CDR1 is SGHRS and CDR2 is YFSETQ in the germline V gene. The CDR3 here is CASGVRDSSSYEQYF. In DNA, the CDR3 is TGCGCCAGCGGCGTGAGGGACAGCAGCTCCTACGAGCAGTACTTC.

In this sample, this clonotype turned up many times. Given a much more abundant clone one base away, this may be a read error. V gene TRBV5-1 combines with J gene TRBJ2-7; D is unclear. Germline CDR1 reads SGHRS; CDR2 reads YFSETQ. This CDR3 spans 15 amino acids. V was cut by 0 bases and J by 7 bases, with 17 bases left in between. The CDR3 spells CASSLGAPGYGEQYF. CDR3 bases: TGCGCCAGCAGCTTGGGGGCCCCAGGTTACGGTGAGCAGTACTTC.

In its sample, this clonotype was seen a few times. This could be a read error, since a much larger clone is one nucleotide away. The chain carries TRBV15 and TRBJ2-7; D is perhaps TRBD2 (5 bases). With 2 bases removed from V and 8 bases from J, the gap between germline ends came to 13 bases. The CDR3 has 13 residues. The germline gives CDR1 LNHNV, CDR2 YYDKDF (reference sequence). This CDR3 reads CATSRPMGSKQYF. The CDR3 DNA follows: TGTGCCACCAGCAGACCTATGGGGAGTAAGCAGTACTTC.